The present T cell receptor (beta chain) was sequenced within a study of blood T cell repertoires in COVID-19. The CDR3 loop spans 11 amino acids. Only in-frame clones appear in the TCRdb table, and some are missing; sequencing was by immunoSEQ multiplex PCR. The sample has 250,000 to 400,000 clones, more than 70% seen once. This chain uses TRBV21-1 with TRBJ2-7; the table's D call, TRBD1, has no DNA check behind it. TRBV21-1 is described as a pseudogene. Sequenced material: peripheral blood. This sequence was found in a woman aged 25 to 39 with COVID-19, enrolled during active disease. Here the CDR3 reads CARGAGYEQYV. CDR3 DNA: TGTGCCAGAGGGGCTGGGTACGAGCAGTACGTC.